This T cell receptor (beta chain) derives from a study of cytomegalovirus exposure and HLA in healthy donors (dated by TCRdb to about 2017). Turning to the overall study: In an earlier analysis of some 550 of the donors, 250 to 350 Gb of sequence data and 90 million to 120 million unique TCR beta sequences from about 190 million T cells were reported. Several DR-DQ haplotypes were handled as single units for association and clustering, since linkage in the cohort was strong. Typing coverage varied by locus: about 620-640 donors for A, B, C, DRB1 and DQB1; some 520 for DQA1; about 600 for DPA1; roughly 450 for DPB1. To decide whether each TCR beta V gene segment behaved as functional or pseudogenic, an earlier analysis of over 500 of the donors relied on high-throughput TCR beta sequencing. An early release covering more than 500 HLA-typed donors comprised 250 to 350 gigabases of sequencing data and approximately 85 million unique TCR sequences. A later genetic analysis took genome-wide SNP genotypes for about 65% of the 666 donors and used that subset as a discovery cohort. Every repertoire in the discovery cohort had been generated on one and the same sequencing platform. Across approximately 400 genotyped donors of the cohort, an average of approximately 240,000 unique TCR beta nucleotide sequences per donor were sequenced, and roughly 17% of those sequences were non-productive. The later analysis used no new phenotypic data to find candidate immune exposures, relying instead on TCR beta sequences and their occurrence across donors. HLA typing covered class I and class II loci at four-digit resolution. The study profiled the T cell repertoires of fewer than 850 subjects by immunosequencing and related them to cytomegalovirus serostatus. In a later analysis, previously published TCR beta repertoires from fewer than 750 donors were re-analyzed and high-resolution HLA genotyping was added so that TCR occurrence patterns could be studied. The study aimed to test whether cataloging public T cell receptors could reveal signatures of past pathogen exposure. Among the roughly 400 genotyped donors, 75% to 90% belonged to the genetic ancestry cluster associated with self-reported Caucasian donors. A separate validation cohort of some 130 different subjects was used in addition to the approximately 700-subject first cohort. Donor age, sex, ethnicity and CMV serostatus were compiled together with the repertoire data. To predict cytomegalovirus infection status, the study combined high-throughput TCR immunosequencing, statistical association of individual TCRs with disease status, and machine learning. What the authors observed across the whole study: A later analysis associated about 17,000 TCR beta sequences with specific HLA alleles at a false discovery rate of 0.05. Strong co-occurrence of HLA alleles, especially DR and DQ, made assigning TCR associations to individual alleles difficult. A few of the identified cytomegalovirus-associated TCR beta chains were confirmed in vitro to be specific for cytomegalovirus antigens. In this cohort, only TCR beta chains were sequenced, and detectable features were limited by the absence of alpha or paired-chain data. Sequencing depth was assumed to be roughly uniform across donors in the presence/absence analyses, though that assumption may not hold. Immune exposure information for the cohort was limited to CMV serostatus. A later analysis found that most CMV-associated TCR beta chains appeared HLA-restricted, with HLA associations seemingly driven largely by CMV exposure. Because HLA typing was unavailable for some donors at each locus, only the typed subset was used in association tests. A later genetic analysis reported fewer N-insertions in productive TCRs among donors in an Asian-associated ancestry cluster than the 666-donor mean. Linkage disequilibrium might explain the correlated functional status among segregating V segments, but an unknown experimental factor could not be ruled out. A later analysis reported that several top co-occurrence clusters appeared linked to parvovirus B19, influenza, CMV and Epstein-Barr virus. According to the authors, the approach could potentially be generalized to other disease states and immunological phenotypes. Roughly 15 rarely observed V segments, including chromosome 9 orphons, were excluded from the earlier analysis of about 600 of the donors because counts were too low. The classifier was reported to diagnose cytomegalovirus status with high specificity and sensitivity in both the original cohort and the validation cohort. In a later analysis, HLA-associated TCR beta chains were found to be more clonally expanded and to have lower generation probabilities than equally common non-associated chains. In a later analysis, TCR association rates were found to vary across HLA loci, with the most associated TCRs seen for DRB1 alleles and the fewest for HLA-C alleles. Across donors, most TCR sequences were observed very rarely, whereas some public TCRs were present in many individuals. V-gene and J-gene trimming of TCR beta chains was associated with a missense DCLRE1C variant in a later genetic analysis, and the association was replicated in an independent cohort. A further reported finding was that TCR beta sequences accurately predicted the HLA-A and HLA-B alleles for most subjects in the first cohort. A cluster of highly shared sequence variants was judged likely to be a technical artifact of the sequencing pipeline. In the study, roughly 160 TCR beta chains were listed as associated with cytomegalovirus. In an earlier analysis of about 600 of the donors, most TCR beta V segments appeared in productive rearrangements about 87% or about 30% of the time, broadly matching IMGT annotations.

Receptor libraries were prepared by the immunoSEQ multiplex PCR assay. For the multiplex PCR, a mixture combining 60 forward primers for TCR Vbeta segments and 13 reverse primers for TCR Jbeta segments was used. The CDR3 region of rearranged TCR beta genes was amplified from genomic DNA with a multiplex PCR assay. On the Illumina HiSeq System, the amplified TCR beta libraries were sequenced as 87-base-pair reads. The study's own analysis went as follows. Across the 640 or so repertoires, a later analysis counted about 81 million unique TCR beta chains, approximately 12 million of which were shared by at least two donors. To remove PCR and sequencing errors, raw reads were error-corrected and collapsed into unique sequences using a nearest-neighbor algorithm that merged closely related sequences. To assign V, D and J gene segments, CDR3 sequences were aligned to IMGT reference sequences. Each retained sequence needed at least a six-nucleotide match to both a V gene segment and a J gene segment. Rearrangements were called productive when the CDR3 lacked stop codons and stayed in frame with V and J; all others were non-productive. Following IMGT convention, CDR3 was defined as the stretch from the second conserved V-encoded cysteine up to the conserved J-encoded phenylalanine. The earlier analysis of 587 of the donors excluded sequences that lacked an unambiguous match to a single V gene segment. In an earlier analysis of 587 of the donors, V segments were called functional above 56.7% productive rearrangements and were called segregating when the between-donor standard deviation exceeded 5%. A statistical classification framework was built for diagnosing cytomegalovirus status from the catalog of TCR beta chain sequences. In a later analysis, V and J genes were assigned by comparing TCR nucleotide sequences against IMGT/GENE-DB human TR gene sequences. A later analysis assigned CDR3 sequences and most-parsimonious VDJ recombination scenarios with the TCRdist pipeline. A later analysis defined each TCR beta chain by its CDR3 amino acid sequence plus V-gene family, and excluded reads lacking a unique V-gene family. In a later analysis, some 600 highly shared, low-generation-probability nucleotide sequences were removed to address suspected cross-contamination and a sequencing artifact. In a later analysis, a clonal expansion index was calculated for each public chain from normalized within-repertoire ranks of inferred template counts. In a later analysis, generation probabilities were computed using a VDJ recombination model fitted to out-of-frame rearrangements, and the results were checked against IGoR. In a later analysis, TCR-TCR, TCR-HLA and TCR-CMV co-occurrence was scored with hypergeometric tests, and a repertoire-size bias correction was applied to TCR pairs. False discovery rates were estimated in a later analysis by permuting HLA or CMV assignments 20 times. In a later analysis, co-occurring TCRs were grouped using DBSCAN, with TCRdist sequence similarity added in when clustering inside HLA-allele-positive subsets. Repertoires with fewer than 30,000 or more than 120,000 public chains, plus five repertoires with anomalous nucleotide sharing, were excluded from co-occurrence clustering. In TCRdb, the immuneACCESS table is reduced to in-frame sequences with V and J assigned. These tables do not hold every clone; where another copy was compared, an unresolved V gene accounts for under half, and the others remain unexplained. From that table come the V and J calls and clone size; the DNA was used to work out D and trimming. This sample has about 160,000 clones in its table, and approximately 81% of those were observed once. The ten largest clones represent 2.4% of the sample.

The table lists this clone with a count of one. Its recognized antigen is unknown. The input lacks base qualities; no much larger clone sits a single base away. The cohort comprised approximately 700 healthy bone marrow donors. At the time of sampling, all cohort members were nominally healthy, though unrecorded immune exposures were likely present. The donor tested CMV seronegative, placing the donor among the roughly 350 seronegative members of the cohort. A peripheral blood sample was collected from each donor, and TCR beta sequencing was performed on peripheral blood mononuclear cells. The Qiagen DNeasy Blood Extraction Kit was used to extract genomic DNA from the blood cell samples. The sequence derives from a male donor in good health and CMV-seronegative. Sequencing input: PBMCs.

CDR3 reads: CASSTLGIAGDNEQFF. The DNA sequence is TGTGCCAGCAGCACCCTTGGGATAGCGGGAGACAATGAGCAGTTCTTC. The chain couples TRBV7-3 to TRBJ2-1; TRBD2 fits 9 bases in the junction. Reading from cysteine to phenylalanine, the CDR3 counts 16 amino acids. CDR3 DNA is the only sequence kept; it has 48 bases, read in frame from the first base. For CDR1 and CDR2, the germline V gene lists SGHTA and FQGTGA. The V end gives up 5 bases and the J end 5 bases, leaving 10 bases in the junction not matched to a gene.